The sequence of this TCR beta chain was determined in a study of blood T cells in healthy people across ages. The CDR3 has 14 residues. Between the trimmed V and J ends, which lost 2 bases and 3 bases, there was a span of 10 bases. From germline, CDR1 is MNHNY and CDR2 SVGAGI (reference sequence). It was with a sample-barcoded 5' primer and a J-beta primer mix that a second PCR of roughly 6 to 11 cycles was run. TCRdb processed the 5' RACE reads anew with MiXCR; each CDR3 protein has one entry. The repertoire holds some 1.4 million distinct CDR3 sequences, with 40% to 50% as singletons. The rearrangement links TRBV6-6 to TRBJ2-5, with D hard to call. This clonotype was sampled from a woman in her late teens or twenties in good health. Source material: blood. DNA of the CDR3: TGTGCCAGCAGTTACGCGAGCAGGAAAGAGACCCAGTACTTC. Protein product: CASSYASRKETQYF.